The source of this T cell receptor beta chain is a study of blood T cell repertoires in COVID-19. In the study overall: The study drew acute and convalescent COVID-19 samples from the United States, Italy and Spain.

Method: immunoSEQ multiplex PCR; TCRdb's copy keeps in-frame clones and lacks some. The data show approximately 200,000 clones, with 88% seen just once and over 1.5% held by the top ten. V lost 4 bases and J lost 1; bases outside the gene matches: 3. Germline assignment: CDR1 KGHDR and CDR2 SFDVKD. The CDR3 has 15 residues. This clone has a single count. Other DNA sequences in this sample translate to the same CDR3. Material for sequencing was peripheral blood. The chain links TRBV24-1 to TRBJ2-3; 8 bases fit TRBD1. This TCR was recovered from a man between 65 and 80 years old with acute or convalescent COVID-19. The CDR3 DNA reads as TGTGCCACCAGTGACCCGGGACAGGGCACAGATACGCAGTATTTT. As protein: CATSDPGQGTDTQYF.